In this sample, the clone carrying this T cell receptor beta chain turned up once. Its antigen is undetermined. The CDR3 sequence is 15 residues long. The V end lost 4 bases, the J end lost 2 bases, and 14 bases lay between the germline ends. Germline CDR1 reads MDHEN; CDR2 reads SYDVKM. These data belong to a study of shared clonotypes between healthy human individuals. General study points: A generally larger estimated richness was seen in naive subsets than in memory subsets.

Replicate PCRs run on sorted subsets employed 200 ng DNA, 25,000 to 35,000 T cell genomes. Here immunoSEQ multiplex PCR was the method, and the copy in TCRdb shows in-frame clones only, minus some. The data show 2 million to 2.5 million clones, 95% seen once. The TCR comes from a man in his late teens or twenties in good health. The genes are TRBV28 and TRBJ2-5; D gene ambiguous. Material: naive CD4+ T cells sorted from blood. Subset given: CD45RA+ positively selected. The CDR3 region is CASSSGDLRQETQYF. The CDR3 DNA is TGTGCCAGCAGTTCCGGAGACTTAAGACAAGAGACCCAGTACTTC.